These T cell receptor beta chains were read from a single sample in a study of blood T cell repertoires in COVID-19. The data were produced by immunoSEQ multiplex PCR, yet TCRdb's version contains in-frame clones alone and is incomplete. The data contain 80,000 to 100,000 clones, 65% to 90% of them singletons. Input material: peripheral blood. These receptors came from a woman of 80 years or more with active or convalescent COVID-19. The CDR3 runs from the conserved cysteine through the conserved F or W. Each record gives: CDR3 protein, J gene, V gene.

CDR3 protein: CASSLAWGGTEAFF
J gene: TRBJ1-1
V gene: TRBV7-2

CDR3 protein: CASSPLKMGFGANVLTF
J gene: TRBJ2-6
V gene: TRBV18

CDR3 protein: CASMLKQGPYGYTF
J gene: TRBJ1-2
V gene: TRBV2

CDR3 protein: CASRPRYSHLQETQYF
J gene: TRBJ2-5
V gene: TRBV5-8

CDR3 protein: CASSFGSGHFYEQYF
J gene: TRBJ2-7
V gene: TRBV11-3

CDR3 protein: CASSPGGGSFYGYTF
J gene: TRBJ1-2
V gene: TRBV7-2

CDR3 protein: CASSVGLAAGEYNEQFF
J gene: TRBJ2-1
V gene: TRBV6-1

CDR3 protein: CASSPRTGNYGYTF
J gene: TRBJ1-2
V gene: TRBV11-2

CDR3 protein: CASSQEGTSGLKGELFF
J gene: TRBJ2-2
V gene: TRBV4-2

CDR3 protein: CASSLVDSYGYTF
J gene: TRBJ1-2
V gene: TRBV5-6

CDR3 protein: CASSVVASGYLTDTQYF
J gene: TRBJ2-3
V gene: TRBV9

CDR3 protein: CSVDRQQETQYF
J gene: TRBJ2-5
V gene: TRBV29-1

CDR3 protein: CASGHPSYNSPLHF
J gene: TRBJ1-6
V gene: TRBV5-8

CDR3 protein: CASSPRTGRDTEAFF
J gene: TRBJ1-1
V gene: TRBV4-2

CDR3 protein: CASSERQNTGELFF
J gene: TRBJ2-2
V gene: TRBV6-1

CDR3 protein: CASSVGLAGGGTDTQYF
J gene: TRBJ2-3
V gene: TRBV9

CDR3 protein: CASSVSGGVNEQFF
J gene: TRBJ2-1
V gene: TRBV9

CDR3 protein: CARRGDEGRDRYSPLHF
J gene: TRBJ1-6
V gene: TRBV10-3

CDR3 protein: CASSEQGGPSYNEQFF
J gene: TRBJ2-1
V gene: TRBV2

CDR3 protein: CASSIGGQGVNEQFF
J gene: TRBJ2-1
V gene: TRBV7-3

CDR3 protein: CASSPDRGITEAFF
J gene: TRBJ1-1
V gene: TRBV18

CDR3 protein: CASSLSAGTYNEQFF
J gene: TRBJ2-1
V gene: TRBV7-3

CDR3 protein: CASSLGPAEQFF
J gene: TRBJ2-1
V gene: TRBV7-8

CDR3 protein: CASSQLAGANTEAFF
J gene: TRBJ1-1
V gene: TRBV4-1

CDR3 protein: CASSYPRLTSYEQYF
J gene: TRBJ2-7
V gene: TRBV6-2/TRBV6-3

CDR3 protein: CASRVLAGGSVDTQYF
J gene: TRBJ2-3
V gene: TRBV2

CDR3 protein: CSASENTNYGYTF
J gene: TRBJ1-2
V gene: TRBV20-1

CDR3 protein: CASSPGQGGYEQYF
J gene: TRBJ2-7
V gene: TRBV7-2

CDR3 protein: CASSPEVAGLNEQFF
J gene: TRBJ2-1
V gene: TRBV7-6

CDR3 protein: CATSDGDIRFNEQFF
J gene: TRBJ2-1
V gene: TRBV24-1

CDR3 protein: CASSQDQDQPQHF
J gene: TRBJ1-5
V gene: TRBV4-3

CDR3 protein: CASSLKETQYF
J gene: TRBJ2-5
V gene: TRBV7-2

CDR3 protein: CASSGGGATNQKLFF
J gene: TRBJ1-4
V gene: TRBV9

CDR3 protein: CARGGVNTEAFF
J gene: TRBJ1-1
V gene: TRBV7-9

CDR3 protein: CASSRGTGSGYTF
J gene: TRBJ1-2
V gene: TRBV6-2/TRBV6-3

CDR3 protein: CASSPGTGVNTEAFF
J gene: TRBJ1-1
V gene: TRBV28

CDR3 protein: CASSPPQGFWSNTGELFF
J gene: TRBJ2-2
V gene: TRBV18

CDR3 protein: CASTRTSGYSYEQYF
J gene: TRBJ2-7
V gene: TRBV21-1

CDR3 protein: CASSSGAASTYF
J gene: TRBJ2-4
V gene: TRBV7-9

CDR3 protein: CASSGGEGAVNYGYTF
J gene: TRBJ1-2
V gene: TRBV9

CDR3 protein: CASSLDTGRGEKLFF
J gene: TRBJ1-4
V gene: TRBV11-2

CDR3 protein: CASSQELAGADTQYF
J gene: TRBJ2-3
V gene: TRBV4-2

CDR3 protein: CASSSSGSYEQYF
J gene: TRBJ2-7
V gene: TRBV6-5

CDR3 protein: CASSVTVDQPQHF
J gene: TRBJ1-5
V gene: TRBV10-2

CDR3 protein: CSAGTGVNQPQHF
J gene: TRBJ1-5
V gene: TRBV29-1

CDR3 protein: CASKGRGLGGRGTEAFF
J gene: TRBJ1-1
V gene: TRBV19

CDR3 protein: CATEGLAGVETQYF
J gene: TRBJ2-5
V gene: TRBV7-9

CDR3 protein: CASSLVEGAYNEQFF
J gene: TRBJ2-1
V gene: TRBV7-3

CDR3 protein: CASSLEREPISEKLFF
J gene: TRBJ1-4
V gene: TRBV5-1

CDR3 protein: CASSLQGANSYYEQYF
J gene: TRBJ2-7
V gene: TRBV5-6

CDR3 protein: CASSPPGREAGELFF
J gene: TRBJ2-2
V gene: TRBV18

CDR3 protein: CASSVLPGGRSGDTQYF
J gene: TRBJ2-3
V gene: TRBV9

CDR3 protein: CASELAGGTYEQYF
J gene: TRBJ2-7
V gene: TRBV5-5

CDR3 protein: CATQGADGELFF
J gene: TRBJ2-2
V gene: TRBV7-8

CDR3 protein: CASSQDRTRIGYTF
J gene: TRBJ1-2
V gene: TRBV3-1/TRBV3-2

CDR3 protein: CASSFDPTGSPLHF
J gene: TRBJ1-6
V gene: TRBV6-5

CDR3 protein: CASSRNRDSPLHF
J gene: TRBJ1-6
V gene: TRBV12-3/TRBV12-4